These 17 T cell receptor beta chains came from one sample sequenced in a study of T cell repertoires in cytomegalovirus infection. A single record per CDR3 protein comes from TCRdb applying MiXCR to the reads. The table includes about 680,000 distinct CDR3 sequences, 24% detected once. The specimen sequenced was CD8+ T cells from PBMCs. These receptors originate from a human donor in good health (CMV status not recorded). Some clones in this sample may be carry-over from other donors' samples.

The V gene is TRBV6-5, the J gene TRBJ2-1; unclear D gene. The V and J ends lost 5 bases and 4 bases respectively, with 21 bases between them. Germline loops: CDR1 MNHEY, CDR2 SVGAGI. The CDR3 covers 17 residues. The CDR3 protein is CASSRREPQTSYNEQFF. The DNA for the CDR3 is TGTGCCAGCAGTCGCAGAGAACCGCAGACCTCTTACAATGAGCAGTTCTTC.

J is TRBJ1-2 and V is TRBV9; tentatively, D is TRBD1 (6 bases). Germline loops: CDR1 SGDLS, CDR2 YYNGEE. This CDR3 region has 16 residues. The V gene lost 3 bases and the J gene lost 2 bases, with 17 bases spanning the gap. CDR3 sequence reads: CASSGGYDRSNYGYTF. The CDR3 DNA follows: TGTGCCAGCAGCGGGGGTTATGACAGGTCAAACTATGGCTACACCTTC. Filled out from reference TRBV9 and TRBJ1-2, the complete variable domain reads DSGVTQTPKHLITATGQRVTLRCSPRSGDLSVYWYQQSLDQGLQFLIQYYNGEERAKGNILERFSAQQFPDLHSELNLSSLELGDSALYFCASSGGYDRSNYGYTFGSGTRLTVV.

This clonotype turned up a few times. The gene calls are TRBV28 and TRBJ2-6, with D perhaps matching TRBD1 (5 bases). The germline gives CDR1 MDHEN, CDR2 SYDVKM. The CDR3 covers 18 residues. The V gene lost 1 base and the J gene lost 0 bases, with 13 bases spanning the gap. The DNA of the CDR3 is TGTGCCAGCAGTTTATACCCAGGGTTCTACTCTGGGGCCAACGTCCTGACTTTC. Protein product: CASSLYPGFYSGANVLTF.

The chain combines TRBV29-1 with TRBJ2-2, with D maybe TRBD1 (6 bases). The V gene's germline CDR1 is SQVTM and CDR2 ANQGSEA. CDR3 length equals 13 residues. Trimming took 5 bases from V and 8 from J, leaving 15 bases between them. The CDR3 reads CSVPSGVQGELFF. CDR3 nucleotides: TGCAGCGTTCCTTCAGGGGTACAAGGGGAGCTGTTTTTT.

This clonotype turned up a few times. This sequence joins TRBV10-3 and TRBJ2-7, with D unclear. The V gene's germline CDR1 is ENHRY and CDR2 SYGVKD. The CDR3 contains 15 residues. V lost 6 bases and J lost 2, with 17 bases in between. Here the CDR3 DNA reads TGTGCCATCAGGACTGGCGGTGAAAGGGCCTACGAGCAGTACTTC. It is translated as CAIRTGGERAYEQYF.

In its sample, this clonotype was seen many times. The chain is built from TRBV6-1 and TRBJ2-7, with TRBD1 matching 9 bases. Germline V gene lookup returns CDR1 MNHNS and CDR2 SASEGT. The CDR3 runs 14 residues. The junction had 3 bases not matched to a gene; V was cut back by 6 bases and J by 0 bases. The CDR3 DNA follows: TGTGCCAGCAGGGGGACAGGGAACTCCTACGAGCAGTACTTC. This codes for CASRGTGNSYEQYF.

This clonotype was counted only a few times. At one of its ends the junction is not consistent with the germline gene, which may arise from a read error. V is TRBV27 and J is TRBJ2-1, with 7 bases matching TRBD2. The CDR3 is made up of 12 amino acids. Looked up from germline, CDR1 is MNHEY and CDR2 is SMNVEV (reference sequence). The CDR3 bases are TGTGCCAGCAGTCCTCCTGGGGGGGAGATTCTCTTC. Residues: CASSPPGGEILF.

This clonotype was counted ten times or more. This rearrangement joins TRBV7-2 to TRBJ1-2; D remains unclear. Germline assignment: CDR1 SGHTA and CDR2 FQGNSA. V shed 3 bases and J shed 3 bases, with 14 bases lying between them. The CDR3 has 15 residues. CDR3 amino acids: CASSFDNTLDYGYTF. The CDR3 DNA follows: TGTGCCAGCAGCTTCGACAACACGCTGGACTATGGCTACACCTTC.

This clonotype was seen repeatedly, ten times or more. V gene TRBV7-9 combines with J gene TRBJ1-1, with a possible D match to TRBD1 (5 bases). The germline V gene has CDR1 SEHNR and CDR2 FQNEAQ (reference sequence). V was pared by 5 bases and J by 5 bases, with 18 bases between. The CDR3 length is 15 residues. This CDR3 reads CASSPGGGGWTEAFF. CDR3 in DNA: TGTGCCAGCAGCCCGGGAGGCGGGGGGTGGACTGAAGCTTTCTTT.

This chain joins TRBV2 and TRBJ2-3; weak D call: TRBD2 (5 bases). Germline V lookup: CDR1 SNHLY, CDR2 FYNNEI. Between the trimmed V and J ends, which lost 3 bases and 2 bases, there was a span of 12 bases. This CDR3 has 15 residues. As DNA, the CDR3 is TGTGCCAGCAGTGACCCCCGGCGGGCCACAGATACGCAGTATTTT. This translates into CASSDPRRATDTQYF.

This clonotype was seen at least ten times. CDR3 residues: CASSQDLATEAFF. As DNA, the CDR3 is TGTGCCAGCAGCCAAGATCTGGCCACTGAAGCTTTCTTT. The J gene is TRBJ1-1, the V gene TRBV14; D ambiguous. Between the trimmed V and J ends, which lost 0 bases and 4 bases, there was a span of 6 bases. CDR1 SGHDN and CDR2 FVKESK come from the germline V gene. There are 13 residues in the CDR3.

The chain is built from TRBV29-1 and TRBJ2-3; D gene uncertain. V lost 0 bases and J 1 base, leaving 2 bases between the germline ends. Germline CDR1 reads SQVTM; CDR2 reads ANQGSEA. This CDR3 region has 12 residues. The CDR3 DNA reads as TGCAGCGTTGAAGAGGGCACAGATACGCAGTATTTT. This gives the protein CSVEEGTDTQYF.

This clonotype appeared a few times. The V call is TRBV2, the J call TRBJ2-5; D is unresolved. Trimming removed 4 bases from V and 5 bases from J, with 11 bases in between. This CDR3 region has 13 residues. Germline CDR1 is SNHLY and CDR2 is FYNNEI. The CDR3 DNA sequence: TGTGCCAGCAGTGTTCGCTTTTGGGAGACCCAGTACTTC. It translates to CASSVRFWETQYF.

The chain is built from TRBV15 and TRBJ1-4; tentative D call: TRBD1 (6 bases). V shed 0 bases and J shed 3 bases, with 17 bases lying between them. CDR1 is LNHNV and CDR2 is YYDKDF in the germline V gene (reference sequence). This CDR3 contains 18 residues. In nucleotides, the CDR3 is TGTGCCACCAGCAGAGATGGGGGGGCAGGGCGGCCTAATGAAAAACTGTTTTTT. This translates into CATSRDGGAGRPNEKLFF.

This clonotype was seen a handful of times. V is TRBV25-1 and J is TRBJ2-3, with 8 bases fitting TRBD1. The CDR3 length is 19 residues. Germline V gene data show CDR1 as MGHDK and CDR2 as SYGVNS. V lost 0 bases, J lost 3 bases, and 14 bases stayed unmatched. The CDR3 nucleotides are TGTGCCAGCAGTGAATATTTTGGAAGAGAGGGACAGGAGACAGATACGCAGTATTTT. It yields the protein CASSEYFGREGQETDTQYF.

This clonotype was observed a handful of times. The CDR3 bases are TGTGCCAGCAGTTGGGAAATTCAGGCCTCGAACACTGAAGCTTTCTTT. Its protein product is CASSWEIQASNTEAFF. The chain employs TRBV6-2 or TRBV6-3 and TRBJ1-1, with unresolved D. Germline-derived CDR1 and CDR2 are MNHEY and SVGEGT. Trimming removed 4 bases at V and 1 base at J, with 16 bases between. The CDR3 spans 16 residues.

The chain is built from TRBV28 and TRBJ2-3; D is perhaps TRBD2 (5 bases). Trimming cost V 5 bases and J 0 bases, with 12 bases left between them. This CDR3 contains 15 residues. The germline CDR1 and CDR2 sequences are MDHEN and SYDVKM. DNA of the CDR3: TGTGCCAGCAGTATGGGGAGATCTAGCACAGATACGCAGTATTTT. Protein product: CASSMGRSSTDTQYF.